This is a list of T cell receptor beta chains from one sample in a study of graft-versus-host responses after intestinal transplantation. Some clones are missing from TCRdb's copy, which holds only in-frame ones; the method was immunoSEQ multiplex PCR. The sample lists some 5,600 clones, less than 30% occurring once. The material sequenced was alloreactive CD4+ T cells from a mixed lymphocyte reaction culture, taken before transplantation. The receptors shown here come from a human patient who was an organ donor for intestinal transplantation. Both conserved end residues are part of each CDR3. D genes are given only for firm matches. Some rows have no size entry. The others give once, few or many, or a class for an expanded clone.

abundance,j_gene,v_gene,d_gene,CDR3nt,CDR3aa
medium-sized,TRBJ1-2,TRBV2,-,TGTGCCAGCACTCGTATAACAGTTTCCGACTATGGCTACACCTTC,CASTRITVSDYGYTF
-,TRBJ1-3,TRBV6-5,-,TGTGCCAGCAGTCATACAGGGATGGCTGGAAACACCATATATTTT,CASSHTGMAGNTIYF
few,TRBJ2-5,TRBV5-6,TRBD2,TGTGCCAGCAGCGGGGCGGGACTACAAGAGACCCAGTACTTC,CASSGAGLQETQYF
few,TRBJ1-6,TRBV11-2,-,TGTGCCAGCAGCTTAGACAGGGGAAATAATTCACCCCTCCACTTT,CASSLDRGNNSPLHF
few,TRBJ2-1,TRBV5-1,TRBD1,TGCGCCAGCAGCCCAGGCCCCGCGACAGGGTACAATGAGCAGTTCTTC,CASSPGPATGYNEQFF
medium-sized,TRBJ2-4,TRBV7-8,TRBD2,TGTGCCAGCAGCTCGAGGACTAGGCTTGACTCTCTAGCCAAAAACATTCAGTACTTC,CASSSRTRLDSLAKNIQYF
few,TRBJ1-2,TRBV4-2,-,TGTGCCAGCAGCCAAGTTAACTTCTATGGCTACACCTTC,CASSQVNFYGYTF
medium-sized,TRBJ1-1,TRBV5-1,-,TGCGCCAGCAGCGCGGGTCGGTTCAGGCGTAATGAAGCTTTCTTT,CASSAGRFRRNEAFF
-,TRBJ2-3,TRBV30,TRBD1,TGTGCCTGGAGCCGGGACAGAAACACAGATACGCAGTATTTT,CAWSRDRNTDTQYF
-,TRBJ2-1,TRBV5-6,TRBD2,TGTGCCAGCAGCTTCTGGGGGGGTGGGTATGAGCAGTTCTTC,CASSFWGGGYEQFF
-,TRBJ1-1,TRBV6-5,TRBD1,TGTGCCAGCAGTCGGGACAGTTTGAACACTGAAGCTTTCTTT,CASSRDSLNTEAFF
-,TRBJ2-1,TRBV23-1,TRBD2,TGCGCCAGCAGCCTGGGGGAGGGTAGGAACAATGAGCAGTTCTTC,CASSLGEGRNNEQFF
medium-sized,TRBJ2-4,TRBV6-5,TRBD1,TGTGCCAGCGGTGAAAGGACAGGAAAAAACATTCAGTACTTC,CASGERTGKNIQYF
few,TRBJ1-2,TRBV4-1,-,TGCGCCAGCAGCCAAGGAGACACATTTTATGGCTACACCTTC,CASSQGDTFYGYTF
-,TRBJ1-2,TRBV7-9,TRBD1,TGTGCCAGCAGCCCACTCCCAGGGGGCATCAACTATGGCTACACCTTC,CASSPLPGGINYGYTF
once,TRBJ2-3,TRBV27,TRBD2,TGTGCCAGCAGTTTGGCTAGCGGGGTAGTTGGTACGCAGTATTTT,CASSLASGVVGTQYF